What follows are 18 T cell receptor beta chains derived from one specimen sequenced in a study of HIV-infected patients and healthy controls. All unsorted peripheral T cells were captured because whole blood was used without fractionation. Reverse transcription used approximately 500 ng RNA and constant-region primers for alpha and beta. Alpha and beta chain libraries were made separately by chain-specific third strand synthesis with multiplexing indices. TCRdb called the 5' RACE reads again in MiXCR, with one record for every CDR3 protein. The sample lists around 6,000 distinct CDR3 sequences; around 21% were seen once. The sequencing here drew on blood, taken before antiretroviral therapy. The receptors originated from an adult with HIV infection.

This clonotype was picked up many times. This chain joins TRBV6-6 and TRBJ1-1; 7 positions match TRBD1. The J segment lost 2 bases and the V segment lost 4 bases, leaving 7 bases of the junction unmatched. The V gene's germline CDR1 is MNHNY and CDR2 SVGAGI (reference sequence). The CDR3 spans 15 residues. CDR3 protein: CASSSLGGGNTEAFF. Written as DNA, the CDR3 is TGTGCCAGCAGTTCCCTGGGAGGGGGCAACACTGAAGCTTTCTTT.

By sample share, this clonotype is large. V and J are TRBV7-9 and TRBJ2-1; 7 nucleotides line up with TRBD1. The V gene's germline CDR1 is SEHNR and CDR2 FQNEAQ (reference sequence). J gave up 0 bases and V 5 bases, and 4 bases lay outside the gene matches. The CDR3 consists of 15 residues. The CDR3 DNA sequence: TGTGCCAGCAGCCCCAGGGGGAACTCCTACAATGAGCAGTTCTTC. It specifies CASSPRGNSYNEQFF.

This clonotype ranks as medium-sized. The chain carries TRBV12-3 or TRBV12-4 and TRBJ2-7, with 8 bases lining up with TRBD2. With 3 bases clipped from V and 7 bases from J, the junction kept 5 bases outside the gene matches. The CDR3 runs to 13 residues. CDR3 DNA sequence: TGTGCCAGCAGTTTGGTCGCTAGCGGGGAGCAGTACTTC. It encodes CASSLVASGEQYF.

Relative to its sample, this clonotype is medium-sized. The chain recombines TRBV3-1 with TRBJ1-1; no definite D call. There are 13 residues in the CDR3. The V gene's germline CDR1 is LGHDT and CDR2 YNNKEL (reference sequence). Trimming shortened V by 0 bases and J by 4 bases, and 6 bases separated the two germline ends. The CDR3 region is CASSQEGVTEAFF. Here the CDR3 DNA reads TGTGCCAGCAGCCAAGAGGGAGTCACTGAAGCTTTCTTT.

The sample holds a few counts of this clonotype. The CDR3 DNA follows: TGTGCCAGCAGCTTAGGGGGACAGGGGACTGAAGCTTTCTTT. It is translated as CASSLGGQGTEAFF. The chain carries TRBV7-2 and TRBJ1-1, with 10 bases lining up with TRBD1. The CDR3 runs to 14 residues. Germline V lookup: CDR1 SGHTA, CDR2 FQGNSA. The trim removed 1 base at V and 5 bases at J, leaving 1 base unmatched.

This clonotype was observed a few times. The chain is built from TRBV5-1 and TRBJ1-1; D is perhaps TRBD1 (5 bases). V gave up 4 bases and J gave up 7 bases, with 11 bases separating them. Germline V CDR1 and CDR2: SGHRS, YFSETQ. This CDR3 has 12 amino acids. The CDR3 nucleotides are TGCGCCAGCAGCCAAGCGGGGGATGAAGCTTTCTTT. Amino acid sequence: CASSQAGDEAFF.

The V gene is TRBV6-5, the J gene TRBJ1-4; 8 nucleotides line up with TRBD1. The CDR3 has 17 residues. Losses at the gene ends were 6 bases for V and 7 bases for J; bases not matched to a gene: 16. Germline V gives CDR1 MNHEY, CDR2 SVGAGI. The CDR3 DNA sequence: TGTGCCAGCAGCAAAGTGGGATCCGTGACAGGGGTTGAAAAACTGTTTTTT. Protein product: CASSKVGSVTGVEKLFF.

The chain carries TRBV16 and TRBJ1-2; unclear D gene. Germline V gives CDR1 KGHSY, CDR2 FQNENV. The CDR3 has 15 amino acids. V dropped 3 bases and J dropped 4 bases, with 15 bases sitting between them. In DNA form, the CDR3 reads TGTGCCAGCAGCCATGCACCTGGGGAGCTCTATGGCTACACCTTC. The encoded protein is CASSHAPGELYGYTF.

By sample share, this clonotype is medium-sized (0.01 to 0.1%). The CDR3 bases are TGCGCCAGCAGCCAAGAGTCTAGCGGGTACAATGAGCAGTTCTTC. This encodes CASSQESSGYNEQFF. This chain connects TRBV4-1 to TRBJ2-1; TRBD2 agrees at 8 bases. Per the germline V gene, CDR1 is MGHRA and CDR2 is YSYEKL. This CDR3 has 15 residues. The V and J ends lost 0 bases and 4 bases, in that order; junction bases with no gene match: 2.

This clonotype counts as medium-sized (0.01 to 0.1%). V gene TRBV20-1 combines with J gene TRBJ2-2; D ambiguous. Trimming cost V 3 bases and J 7 bases, with 9 bases left between them. From germline, CDR1 is DFQATT and CDR2 SNEGSKA (reference sequence). This CDR3 comprises 12 residues. In DNA, the CDR3 is TGCAGTGCTAGTCTGGGGAACGGGGAGCTGTTTTTT. Protein product: CSASLGNGELFF.

By frequency in the sample, this clonotype is medium-sized. This rearrangement joins TRBV19 to TRBJ1-1, with D hard to call. CDR1 and CDR2 (germline): LNHDA, SQIVND (reference sequence). The CDR3 sequence is 13 residues long. Trimming removed 8 bases at V and 4 bases at J, with 14 bases between. The CDR3 bases are TGTGCCAGTGGCTGGACTCCCTTCACTGAAGCTTTCTTT. The encoded protein is CASGWTPFTEAFF.

Points on this clonotype: A much larger clone sits a single nucleotide away, making a read error possible. The chain uses TRBV11-2 and TRBJ2-1; D may correspond to TRBD1 or TRBD2 (5 bases each). V dropped 1 base and J dropped 8 bases, with 15 bases sitting between them. The CDR3 is made up of 15 amino acids. The germline gives CDR1 SGHAT, CDR2 FQNNGV. CDR3 sequence reads: CASSLGSVGPDEQFF. In DNA form, the CDR3 reads TGTGCCAGCAGCTTAGGTAGCGTGGGGCCCGATGAGCAGTTCTTC.

This clonotype has ten or more counts. The rearrangement joins TRBV2 to TRBJ1-1, with D unclear. The CDR3 length is 11 residues. The germline V gene has CDR1 SNHLY and CDR2 FYNNEI. V was pared by 6 bases and J by 4 bases, with 6 bases between. Written as DNA, the CDR3 is TGTGCCAGCAGGGGAGGCACTGAAGCTTTCTTT. As protein: CASRGGTEAFF. The whole variable domain, filled in from reference TRBV2 and TRBJ1-1, reads EPEVTQTPSHQVTQMGQEVILRCVPISNHLYFYWYRQILGQKVEFLVSFYNNEISEKSEIFDDQFSVERPDGSNFTLKIRSTKLEDSAMYFCASRGGTEAFFGQGTRLTVV.

In its sample, this clonotype was seen many times. The CDR3 is CASSGGTGTNTGELFF. The CDR3 DNA is TGCGCCAGCAGCGGGGGGACAGGGACGAACACCGGGGAGCTGTTTTTT. The J gene is TRBJ2-2, the V gene TRBV4-1, with TRBD1 identical over 9 bases. CDR3 length: 16 amino acids. V shed 5 bases, J shed 0 bases, and the junction held 4 bases outside the gene matches. Germline values: CDR1 MGHRA, CDR2 YSYEKL.

The gene calls are TRBV12-3 or TRBV12-4 and TRBJ1-6, with 9 bases aligning to TRBD1. J gave up 8 bases and V 6 bases, and 2 bases lay outside the gene matches. The CDR3 runs to 13 residues. CDR3 protein: CASRGQGDSPLHF. The CDR3 DNA follows: TGTGCCAGCAGGGGACAGGGCGATTCACCCCTCCACTTT.

There are many counts of this clonotype. The V gene is TRBV11-2, the J gene TRBJ2-1; 14 bases are a match to TRBD2. With V trimmed by 7 bases and J by 7 bases, 9 bases remained unmatched. From germline, CDR1 is SGHAT and CDR2 FQNNGV. The CDR3 is made up of 16 amino acids. The CDR3 DNA follows: TGTGCCAGCAACCCGACTAGCGGGGGGGTTCGGAATGAGCAGTTCTTC. Protein: CASNPTSGGVRNEQFF. Supplemented by reference TRBV11-2 and TRBJ2-1, the full variable domain reads EAGVAQSPRYKIIEKRQSVAFWCNPISGHATLYWYQQILGQGPKLLIQFQNNGVVDDSQLPKDRFSAERLKGVDSTLKIQPAKLEDSAVYLCASNPTSGGVRNEQFFGPGTRLTVL.

Within the sample, this clonotype is large. The chain couples TRBV7-2 to TRBJ2-7; D gene unclear. The ends were cut back, 5 bases at V and 5 bases at J, with 13 bases in the middle. Germline lookup yields CDR1 SGHTA and CDR2 FQGNSA. CDR3 length: 13 residues. CDR3 sequence reads: CASSLPPRDEQYF. Here the CDR3 DNA reads TGTGCCAGCAGCCTACCACCCCGGGACGAGCAGTACTTC.

This clonotype occurred many times. The chain uses TRBV10-3 and TRBJ2-3; TRBD2 matches at 10 bases. With V trimmed by 4 bases and J by 4 bases, 8 bases remained unmatched. Looked up from germline, CDR1 is ENHRY and CDR2 is SYGVKD. The CDR3 has 16 residues. The CDR3 is CAISASGGAAPDTQYF. The CDR3 DNA is TGTGCCATCAGTGCCAGCGGGGGGGCGGCCCCAGATACGCAGTATTTT.